What follows describes a single TCR beta chain. This specimen belongs to a study of radiotherapy plus CTLA-4 blockade in lung cancer. Chemo-refractory metastatic non-small-cell lung cancer patients received focal radiation with ipilimumab CTLA-4 blockade. V was pared by 5 bases and J by 7 bases, with 9 bases between. The CDR3 covers 12 residues. Germline lookup yields CDR1 MNHNY and CDR2 SVGAGI (reference sequence). Some clones are missing from TCRdb's copy, which holds only in-frame ones; the method was immunoSEQ multiplex PCR. The data show about 85,000 clones, more than 75% seen once. This specimen consisted of peripheral blood, obtained from a patient treated with radiotherapy plus ipilimumab. This receptor was taken from a human donor with non-small cell lung cancer who had a partial response to radiotherapy plus ipilimumab. The chain has TRBV6-6 and TRBJ1-5; D is unclear. The CDR3 DNA reads TGTGCCAGCAGTCCCAATGGCCAGCCCCAGCATTTT. It encodes CASSPNGQPQHF.